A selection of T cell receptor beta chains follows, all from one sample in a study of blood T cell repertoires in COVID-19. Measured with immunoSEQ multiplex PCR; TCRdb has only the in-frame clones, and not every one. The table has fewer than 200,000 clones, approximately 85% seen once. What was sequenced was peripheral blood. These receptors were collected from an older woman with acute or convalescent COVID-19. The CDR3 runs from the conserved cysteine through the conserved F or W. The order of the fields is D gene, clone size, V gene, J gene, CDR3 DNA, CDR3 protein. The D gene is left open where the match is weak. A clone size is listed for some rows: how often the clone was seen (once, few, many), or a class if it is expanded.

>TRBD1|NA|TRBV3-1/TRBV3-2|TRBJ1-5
TGTGCCAGCAGCCAGCAGACAGGGGCCAATCAGCCCCAGCATTTT
CASSQQTGANQPQHF
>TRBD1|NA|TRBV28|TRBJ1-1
TGTGCCAGCAGCCCAACAGGGGGAAGTACTGAAGCTTTCTTT
CASSPTGGSTEAFF
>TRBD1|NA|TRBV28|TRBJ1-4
TGTGCCAGCGGTATCATACAGGGGTTTACTGAAAAACTGTTTTTT
CASGIIQGFTEKLFF
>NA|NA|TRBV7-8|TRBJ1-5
TGTGCCAGCAGCTTTGGGTCCACCCCAGGGCAGCCCCAGCATTTT
CASSFGSTPGQPQHF
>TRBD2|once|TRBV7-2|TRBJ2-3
TGTGCCAGCAGTTCGCTAGCGGGAGGTCCAGATACGCAGTATTTT
CASSSLAGGPDTQYF
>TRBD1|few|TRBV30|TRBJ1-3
TGTGCCTGGGGCAGGGGGCTCTCTGGAAACACCATATATTTT
CAWGRGLSGNTIYF
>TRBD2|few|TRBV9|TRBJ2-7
TGTGCCAGCAGCGTAGCCAGCGGGAGGGGCTACGAGCAGTACTTC
CASSVASGRGYEQYF
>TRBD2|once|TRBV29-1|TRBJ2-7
TGCAGCATCGAGCGGGAGGGATACGAGCAGTACTTC
CSIEREGYEQYF
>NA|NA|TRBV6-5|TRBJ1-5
TGTGCCAGCAGGAGTACGGGGGAGGGCAATCAGCCCCAGCATTTT
CASRSTGEGNQPQHF
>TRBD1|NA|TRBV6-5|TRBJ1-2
TGTGCCAGCAGGACAGGGGGCAACTATGGCTACACCTTC
CASRTGGNYGYTF
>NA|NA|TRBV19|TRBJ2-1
TGTGCCAGTAGTATAGGTACTAGTTACAATGAGCAGTTCTTC
CASSIGTSYNEQFF
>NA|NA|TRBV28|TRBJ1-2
TGTGCCAGCGGCTCACTGCTAGGGAGTAACTATGGCTACACCTTC
CASGSLLGSNYGYTF
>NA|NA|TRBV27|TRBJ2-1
TGTGCCAGCAGTTCCCGGTTTGGTGAGCAGTTCTTC
CASSSRFGEQFF
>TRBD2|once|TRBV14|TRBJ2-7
TGTGCCAGCAGCCAAGACATCGGACTAGCGTCGGGGGAGCAGTACTTC
CASSQDIGLASGEQYF
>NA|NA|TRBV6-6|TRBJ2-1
TGTGCCAGCAGTCCCCTCCCTAACAATGAGCAGTTCTTC
CASSPLPNNEQFF
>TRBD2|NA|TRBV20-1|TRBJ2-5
TGCAGTGCTAGTCTAGGGACTAGCATAAAAGAGACCCAGTACTTC
CSASLGTSIKETQYF
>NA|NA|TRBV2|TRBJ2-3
TGTGCCAGCAGTGGAGCGTCTAGCACAGATACGCAGTATTTT
CASSGASSTDTQYF
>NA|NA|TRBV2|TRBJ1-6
TGTGCCAGCGGGAGCCCAAATTCACCCCTCCACTTT
CASGSPNSPLHF
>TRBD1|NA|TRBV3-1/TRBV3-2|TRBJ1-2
TGTGCCAGCAGCCAAGGCCCCACCGGGACAGGGGATGGCTACACCTTC
CASSQGPTGTGDGYTF
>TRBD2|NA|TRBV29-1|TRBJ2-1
TGCAGCGTCGCCCCTGGCGGGAGCTCCTACAATGAGCAGTTCTTC
CSVAPGGSSYNEQFF
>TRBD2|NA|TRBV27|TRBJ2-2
TGTGCCAGCAGTTGGACGGGGGGGTCGAACACCGGGGAGCTGTTTTTT
CASSWTGGSNTGELFF
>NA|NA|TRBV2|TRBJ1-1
TGTGCCAGCATGAAACAGGGTAGATCTGAAGCTTTCTTT
CASMKQGRSEAFF
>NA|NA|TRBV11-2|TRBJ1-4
TGTGCCAGCAGCTCCCTCCGCGGACGGGGAGGGGAACTGTTTTTT
CASSSLRGRGGELFF
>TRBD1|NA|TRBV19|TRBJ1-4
TGTGCCAGTAGTACGGGACACGGGACAGGGGAAAAACTGTTTTTT
CASSTGHGTGEKLFF
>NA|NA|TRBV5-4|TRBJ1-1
TGTGCCAGCAGCTCGGAGATGAACACTGAAGCTTTCTTT
CASSSEMNTEAFF
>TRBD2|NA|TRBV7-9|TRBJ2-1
TGTGCCAGCAGCGTAACTAGCGGTAGCTACAATGAGCAGTTCTTC
CASSVTSGSYNEQFF
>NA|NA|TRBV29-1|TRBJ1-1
TGCAGCGTTAAGCCCTCAGCGGACACTGAAGCTTTCTTT
CSVKPSADTEAFF
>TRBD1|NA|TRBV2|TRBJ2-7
TGTGCCAGCACCTTGGGGGTGGGACAGGGGAGGAGAGAGCAGTACTTC
CASTLGVGQGRREQYF
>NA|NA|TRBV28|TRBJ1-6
TGTGCCAGCAGTTCCGGACAGCCTAATTCACCCCTCCACTTT
CASSSGQPNSPLHF
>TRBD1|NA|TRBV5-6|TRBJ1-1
TGTGCCAGCAGCCCGACAGGGTTCACTGAAGCTTTCTTT
CASSPTGFTEAFF
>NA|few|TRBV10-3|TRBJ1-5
TGTGCCATCAGTGAGGGCAGGGAGGGCCAGCCCCAGCATTTT
CAISEGREGQPQHF